This T cell receptor beta chain was documented in a study of patients and donors after allogeneic stem cell transplantation. Trimming took 3 bases from V and 8 from J, leaving 13 bases between them. Germline V gene data show CDR1 as MNHEY and CDR2 as SVGEGT. The CDR3 covers 13 residues. TCRdb re-called the RT-PCR reads with MiXCR, one entry per CDR3 protein. The sample consists of 800,000 to 1,000,000 distinct CDR3 sequences, roughly 18% of them appearing once. The receptor comes from a human donor who was either an allogeneic HSCT recipient or a stem cell or donor lymphocyte infusion donor (not recorded which). It is not recorded whose cells these are; they may come from a transplant donor. Sequencing input: blood, either unsorted or a sorted T cell fraction (not recorded which). The chain links TRBV6-2 or TRBV6-3 to TRBJ1-2; D remains unclear. The DNA for the CDR3 is TGTGCCAGCAGTTATGGGGATCACGGGGGCTACACCTTC. It translates to CASSYGDHGGYTF.